This TCR beta chain was documented in a study of breast tumors, draining lymph nodes, adjacent tissues. This clonotype was observed at least ten times. In germline, CDR1 is SGDLS, CDR2 YYNGEE. V was pared by 1 base and J by 8 bases, with 15 bases between. This CDR3 region has 14 residues. TCRdb re-called the multiplex PCR reads through MiXCR, storing one row per CDR3 protein. The table lists 20,000 to 25,000 distinct CDR3 sequences, 50% of them singletons. The chain joins TRBV9 to TRBJ1-2; maybe TRBD1 (5 bases). The material sequenced was breast tumor tissue. The clonotype was recovered from a female donor with breast cancer. Some clones in this sample may be carry-over from other donors' samples. CDR3 DNA: TGTGCCAGCAGCGTAAATCAGGCCCGGGGGGGCTACACCTTC. This translates into CASSVNQARGGYTF.